This T cell receptor beta chain was sequenced in a study of T-cell reconstitution after alpha-beta-depleted transplantation in children (dated by TCRdb to about 2016). Looking at the study overall: Using TCR repertoire profiling, the study quantitatively followed how T-cell immune reconstitution unfolded in children after TCRalphabeta/CD19-depleted allogeneic hematopoietic cell transplantation.

The library relied on PCR. These reads were obtained on an Illumina HiSeq 2500. TCR libraries were prepared with molecular barcoding, using unique molecular identifiers to normalize TCRbeta repertoire quantification. TCRdb trimmed the raw reads at Q25, called clones with MiXCR and kept productive beta chains. CDR3 protein sequences are deduplicated, and each keeps its most common genes and DNA. This sample comprises approximately 340,000 distinct CDR3 sequences, about 9.4% of them detected only once. The ten largest clonotypes hold around 2.5% of the sample. Trimming takes 0 bases off V and 5 bases off J; junction bases not matched to a gene: 3. The CDR3 measures 15 amino acids from cysteine to phenylalanine. Only the CDR3 DNA is retained, 45 bases long and in frame from the first base. This clonotype was counted between two and nine times. Its antigen is currently not known. Base qualities are not at hand, and no much larger clone is one base apart.

This clonotype was sampled from a human donor who donated a stem cell graft to a child with acute lymphoblastic leukemia. This material consisted of PBMCs from the stem cell graft donor, taken from the stem cell graft. This sequence uses TRBV23-1 and TRBJ2-2, with 7 bases matching TRBD1. TRBV23-1 is identified as an open reading frame with a role that is uncertain. The bases read TGCGCCAGCAGTCAATCGGGACAGAGGACCGGGGAGCTGTTTTTT. It specifies CASSQSGQRTGELFF.